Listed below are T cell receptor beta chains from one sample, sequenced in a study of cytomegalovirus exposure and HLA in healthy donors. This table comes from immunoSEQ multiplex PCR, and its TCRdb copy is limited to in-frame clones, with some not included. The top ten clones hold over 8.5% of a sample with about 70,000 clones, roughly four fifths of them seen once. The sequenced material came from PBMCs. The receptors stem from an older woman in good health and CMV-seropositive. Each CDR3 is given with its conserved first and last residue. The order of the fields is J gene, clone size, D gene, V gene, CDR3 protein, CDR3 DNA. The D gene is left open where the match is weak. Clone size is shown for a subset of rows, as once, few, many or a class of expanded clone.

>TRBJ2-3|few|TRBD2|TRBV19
CASMGLAGVSTDTQYF
TGTGCCAGTATGGGACTAGCGGGGGTCAGCACAGATACGCAGTATTTT
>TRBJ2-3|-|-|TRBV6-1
CASSRNRNTDTQYF
TGTGCCAGCAGCCGCAACAGAAACACAGATACGCAGTATTTT
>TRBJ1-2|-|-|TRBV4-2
CASSQTAPYGYTF
TGTGCCAGCAGCCAAACTGCACCCTATGGCTACACCTTC
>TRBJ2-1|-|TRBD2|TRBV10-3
CAISTGGAGEQFF
TGTGCCATCAGTACGGGGGGTGCTGGTGAGCAGTTCTTC
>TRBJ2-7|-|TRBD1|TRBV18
CASSNRGSHEQYF
TGTGCCAGCTCAAACAGGGGGTCCCACGAGCAGTACTTC
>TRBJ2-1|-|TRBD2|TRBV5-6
CASSTTSGRAGEQFF
TGTGCCAGCAGCACGACTAGCGGGAGGGCTGGTGAGCAGTTCTTC
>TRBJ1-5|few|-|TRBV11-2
CASSFLQGPNQPQHF
TGTGCCAGCAGCTTTTTACAGGGTCCCAATCAGCCCCAGCATTTT
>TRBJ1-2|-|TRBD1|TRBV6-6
CASSYNRGDYGYTF
TGTGCCAGCAGTTACAACAGGGGGGACTATGGCTACACCTTC
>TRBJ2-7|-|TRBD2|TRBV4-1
CASSGTPLAGVHEQYF
TGCGCCAGCAGCGGTACCCCACTAGCGGGAGTTCACGAGCAGTACTTC
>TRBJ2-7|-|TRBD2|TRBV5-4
CASSPGGLSGYEQYF
TGTGCCAGCAGCCCTGGGGGACTATCCGGCTACGAGCAGTACTTC
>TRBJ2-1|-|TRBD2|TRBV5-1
CASSSGLAGGNDEQFF
TGCGCCAGCAGCTCGGGACTAGCGGGGGGAAACGATGAGCAGTTCTTC
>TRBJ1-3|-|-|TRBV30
CACPVSSSGNTIYF
TGTGCCTGCCCCGTGAGTAGTTCTGGAAACACCATATATTTT
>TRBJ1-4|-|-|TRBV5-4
CASSFGGPATNEKLFF
TGTGCCAGCAGCTTCGGTGGGCCTGCAACTAATGAAAAACTGTTTTTT
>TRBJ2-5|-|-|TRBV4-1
CASSQAQSGVQETQYF
TGCGCCAGCAGCCAAGCCCAGTCAGGGGTCCAAGAGACCCAGTACTTC
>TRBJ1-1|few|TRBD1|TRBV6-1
CASRLRDRVNTEAFF
TGTGCCAGCAGACTCCGGGACAGGGTGAACACTGAAGCTTTCTTT
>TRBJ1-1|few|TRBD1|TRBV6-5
CASRLLNRGTEAFF
TGTGCCAGCAGACTCTTAAACAGGGGCACTGAAGCTTTCTTT
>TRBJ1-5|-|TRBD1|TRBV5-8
CASSLGSGGFKGQPQHF
TGTGCCAGCAGCTTGGGCTCAGGGGGGTTTAAAGGTCAGCCCCAGCATTTT
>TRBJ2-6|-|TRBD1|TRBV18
CASSLQGSGANVLTF
TGTGCCAGCTCACTACAGGGGTCTGGGGCCAACGTCCTGACTTTC
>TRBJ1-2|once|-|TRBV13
CASSLRMSGDYGYTF
TGTGCCAGCAGCTTACGTATGTCGGGGGACTATGGCTACACCTTC
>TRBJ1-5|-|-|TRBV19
CASRGYQGRMSQPQHF
TGTGCCAGTAGGGGCTACCAGGGCAGGATGTCTCAGCCCCAGCATTTT
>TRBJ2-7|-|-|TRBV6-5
CASSYSRKQGYEQYF
TGTGCCAGCAGTTACTCACGGAAACAGGGCTACGAGCAGTACTTC
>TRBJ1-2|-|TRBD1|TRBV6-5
CATSTGGARYGYTF
TGTGCCACATCGACAGGGGGCGCCCGCTATGGCTACACCTTC
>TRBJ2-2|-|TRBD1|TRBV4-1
CARTSGGTAPTGELFF
TGCGCCAGGACTTCAGGGGGTACGGCTCCAACCGGGGAGCTGTTTTTT
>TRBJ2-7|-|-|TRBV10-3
CAISESQGGSYEQYF
TGTGCCATCAGTGAGTCCCAGGGAGGTTCCTACGAGCAGTACTTC
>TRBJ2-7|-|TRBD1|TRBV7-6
CASSLDRGYEQYF
TGTGCCAGCAGCCTGGACAGGGGCTACGAGCAGTACTTC
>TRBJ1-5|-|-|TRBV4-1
CASSGNSIYSNQPQHF
TGCGCCAGCAGCGGCAATTCGATTTATAGCAATCAGCCCCAGCATTTT
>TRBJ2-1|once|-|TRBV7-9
CASSLPPTTSYNEQFF
TGTGCCAGCAGCTTACCCCCGACGACTAGTTACAATGAGCAGTTCTTC
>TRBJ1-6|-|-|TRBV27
CASSQDRLNSPLHF
TGTGCCAGCAGTCAGGACAGACTAAATTCACCCCTCCACTTT
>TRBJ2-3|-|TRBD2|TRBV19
CASSITLAGTDTQYF
TGTGCCAGTAGTATAACCCTAGCGGGTACAGATACGCAGTATTTT
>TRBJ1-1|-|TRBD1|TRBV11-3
CASRTAGTANTEAFF
TGTGCCAGCAGAACCGCCGGGACAGCGAACACTGAAGCTTTCTTT
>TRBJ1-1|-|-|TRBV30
CAYGLQMNTEAFF
TGTGCCTATGGGTTACAGATGAACACTGAAGCTTTCTTT
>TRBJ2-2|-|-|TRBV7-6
CASSLLTAPTGELFF
TGTGCCAGCAGCCTGCTTACAGCCCCGACCGGGGAGCTGTTTTTT
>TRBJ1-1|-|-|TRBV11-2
CASRFPQGTEAFF
TGTGCCAGCAGGTTTCCTCAGGGCACTGAAGCTTTCTTT
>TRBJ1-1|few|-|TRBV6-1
CASSLQGRGTEAFF
TGTGCCAGCAGCTTACAGGGTCGGGGCACTGAAGCTTTCTTT
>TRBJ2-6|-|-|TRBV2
CASSPARSGANVLTF
TGTGCCAGCAGTCCTGCGAGGTCTGGGGCCAACGTCCTGACTTTC
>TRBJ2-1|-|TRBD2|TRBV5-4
CASSLVLTQTGGNEQFF
TGTGCCAGCAGCTTGGTGTTGACGCAGACGGGGGGGAATGAGCAGTTCTTC
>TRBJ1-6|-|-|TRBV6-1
CASSERDSSYNSPLHF
TGTGCCAGCAGTGAACGGGATAGCTCCTATAATTCCCCCCTCCACTTT
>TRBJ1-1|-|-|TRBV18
CASSPPSGLEAFF
TGTGCCAGCTCACCACCGAGTGGTCTAGAGGCTTTCTTT
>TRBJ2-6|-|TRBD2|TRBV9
CASSVEASGAFGANVLTF
TGTGCCAGCAGCGTAGAGGCTAGCGGGGCTTTTGGGGCCAACGTCCTGACTTTC
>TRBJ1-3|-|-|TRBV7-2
CASSLGAAGGSGNTIYF
TGTGCCAGCAGCTTAGGAGCCGCAGGCGGGTCTGGAAACACCATATATTTT
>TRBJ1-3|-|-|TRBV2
CASRPLPGIKGNTIYF
TGTGCCAGCAGACCCCTTCCGGGAATAAAAGGAAACACCATATATTTT
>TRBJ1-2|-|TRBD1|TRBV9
CASSADRGPNYGYTF
TGTGCCAGCAGCGCGGACAGGGGGCCTAACTATGGCTACACCTTC
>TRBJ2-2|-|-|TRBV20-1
CSALNTGELFF
TGCAGTGCCCTGAACACCGGGGAGCTGTTTTTT
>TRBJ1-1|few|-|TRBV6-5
CASSRGGRDTEAFF
TGTGCCAGCAGTCGAGGGGGACGGGACACTGAAGCTTTCTTT
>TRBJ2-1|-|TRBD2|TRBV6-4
CASSDSYGRDNEQFF
TGTGCCAGCAGTGACTCCTACGGGAGGGACAATGAGCAGTTCTTC
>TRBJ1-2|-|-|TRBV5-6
CASSGLGGRENYGYTF
TGTGCCAGCAGCGGCCTCGGGGGGAGGGAAAACTATGGCTACACCTTC
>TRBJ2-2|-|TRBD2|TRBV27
CASSTAGVGELFF
TGTGCCAGCAGCACCGCGGGAGTAGGGGAGCTGTTTTTT
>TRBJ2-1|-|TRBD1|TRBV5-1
CASSFTGVNNEQFF
TGCGCCAGCAGCTTTACAGGGGTAAACAATGAGCAGTTCTTC